These T cell receptor beta chains were read from a single sample in a study of cytomegalovirus exposure and HLA in healthy donors. Assay: immunoSEQ multiplex PCR; the TCRdb copy retains only in-frame clones and omits some. The sample holds roughly 140,000 clones, about 89% seen once. The specimen was PBMCs. The receptor source for this set is a woman between 18 and 30 years old in good health and CMV-seropositive. Each CDR3 is given with its conserved first and last residue. A D gene is named only where the DNA matches it firmly. A row's size may be missing; if present it is once, few, many or a size class.

size: -; J: TRBJ2-7; V: TRBV9; D: -; CDR3: CASSVGAVDEQYF; DNA: TGTGCCAGCAGCGTAGGGGCAGTCGACGAGCAGTACTTC
size: -; J: TRBJ1-1; V: TRBV9; D: TRBD1; CDR3: CASSFNPGGNPNTEAFF; DNA: TGTGCCAGCAGCTTCAATCCAGGGGGCAACCCGAACACTGAAGCTTTCTTT
size: -; J: TRBJ2-7; V: TRBV4-1; D: -; CDR3: CASSQEPPRPLSAYEQYF; DNA: TGCGCCAGCAGCCAAGAACCCCCTCGGCCCCTGAGCGCCTACGAGCAGTACTTC
size: few; J: TRBJ1-4; V: TRBV4-1; D: -; CDR3: CASRQDEDSQRNEKLFF; DNA: TGCGCCAGCAGGCAAGATGAAGATTCTCAGCGTAATGAAAAACTGTTTTTT
size: -; J: TRBJ2-7; V: TRBV7-9; D: -; CDR3: CASSLSYEQYF; DNA: TGTGCCAGCAGCCTTTCCTACGAGCAGTACTTC
size: -; J: TRBJ2-3; V: TRBV30; D: TRBD1; CDR3: CAWTETGHTDTQYF; DNA: TGTGCCTGGACCGAGACAGGGCACACAGATACGCAGTATTTT
size: -; J: TRBJ1-2; V: TRBV5-5; D: -; CDR3: CASSFLPRNGGGYGYTF; DNA: TGTGCCAGCAGCTTTCTTCCGCGGAATGGTGGAGGCTATGGCTACACCTTC
size: -; J: TRBJ2-1; V: TRBV21-1; D: -; CDR3: CASSKEGRGRRNEQFF; DNA: TGTGCCAGCAGCAAAGAGGGCAGGGGGCGCAGGAATGAGCAGTTCTTC
size: -; J: TRBJ2-1; V: TRBV2; D: -; CDR3: CASIGGRRNEQFF; DNA: TGTGCCAGCATTGGCGGTCGACGCAATGAGCAGTTCTTC
size: -; J: TRBJ1-5; V: TRBV14; D: TRBD1; CDR3: CASSQGTGGAGQPQHF; DNA: TGTGCCAGCAGCCAAGGGACAGGGGGCGCAGGGCAGCCCCAGCATTTT
size: -; J: TRBJ2-3; V: TRBV5-4; D: TRBD1; CDR3: CASSFYRGRTDTQYF; DNA: TGTGCCAGCAGCTTTTACAGGGGGCGCACAGATACGCAGTATTTT
size: -; J: TRBJ2-5; V: TRBV27; D: -; CDR3: CASSSPGPRGGTQYF; DNA: TGTGCCAGCAGTTCCCCCGGGCCCAGGGGTGGGACCCAGTACTTC
size: -; J: TRBJ2-1; V: TRBV5-4; D: TRBD1; CDR3: CASSTTGYEQFF; DNA: TGTGCCAGCAGCACGACAGGGTATGAGCAGTTCTTC
size: -; J: TRBJ2-1; V: TRBV29-1; D: TRBD2; CDR3: CSAPGLAGWDSYNEQFF; DNA: TGCAGCGCTCCGGGACTAGCGGGCTGGGATTCCTACAATGAGCAGTTCTTC
size: few; J: TRBJ1-2; V: TRBV5-5; D: -; CDR3: CASSPREGVYGYTF; DNA: TGTGCCAGCAGCCCGCGGGAGGGGGTGTATGGCTACACCTTC
size: -; J: TRBJ2-7; V: TRBV5-4; D: -; CDR3: CASSLGSDIVASYEQYF; DNA: TGTGCCAGCAGCTTGGGTTCGGACATAGTAGCTTCCTACGAGCAGTACTTC
size: -; J: TRBJ2-7; V: TRBV4-1; D: -; CDR3: CASSQDPAAYEQYF; DNA: TGCGCCAGCAGCCAAGATCCCGCAGCGTACGAGCAGTACTTC
size: -; J: TRBJ2-3; V: TRBV4-1; D: TRBD1; CDR3: CASSQVLGGVATDTQYF; DNA: TGCGCCAGCAGCCAAGTCTTAGGGGGCGTCGCGACAGATACGCAGTATTTT
size: -; J: TRBJ2-1; V: TRBV9; D: TRBD2; CDR3: CASSVGPSGGQDEQFF; DNA: TGTGCCAGCAGCGTAGGTCCTAGCGGGGGCCAGGATGAGCAGTTCTTC
size: -; J: TRBJ2-7; V: TRBV5-6; D: TRBD1; CDR3: CASSRQIQGFGHYEQYF; DNA: TGTGCCAGCAGCCGCCAGATACAGGGGTTCGGGCACTACGAGCAGTACTTC
size: -; J: TRBJ2-2; V: TRBV4-2; D: -; CDR3: CASSQGGLNTGELFF; DNA: TGTGCCAGCAGCCAAGGGGGACTTAACACCGGGGAGCTGTTTTTT
size: -; J: TRBJ2-3; V: TRBV18; D: TRBD1; CDR3: CASSPGTGITDTQYF; DNA: TGTGCCAGCTCCCCCGGGACAGGGATAACAGATACGCAGTATTTT
size: -; J: TRBJ1-4; V: TRBV5-1; D: TRBD1; CDR3: CASSRDSTNEKLFF; DNA: TGCGCCAGCAGTCGGGACAGCACAAATGAAAAACTGTTTTTT
size: -; J: TRBJ2-7; V: TRBV28; D: -; CDR3: CASSEPKAGLYEQYF; DNA: TGTGCCAGCAGTGAGCCCAAGGCGGGACTCTACGAGCAGTACTTC
size: -; J: TRBJ2-1; V: TRBV6-1; D: -; CDR3: CAGVAASSYNEQFF; DNA: TGTGCCGGAGTAGCGGCAAGCTCCTACAATGAGCAGTTCTTC
size: -; J: TRBJ2-3; V: TRBV30; D: TRBD2; CDR3: CAWSRREGDTQYF; DNA: TGTGCCTGGAGTAGGCGGGAGGGCGATACGCAGTATTTT
size: -; J: TRBJ2-1; V: TRBV11-2; D: -; CDR3: CASSQYNEQFF; DNA: TGTGCCAGCAGCCAATACAATGAGCAGTTCTTC
size: -; J: TRBJ2-7; V: TRBV27; D: TRBD1; CDR3: CASSLSAGGVEQYF; DNA: TGTGCCAGCAGTTTATCGGCAGGGGGCGTCGAGCAGTACTTC
size: -; J: TRBJ2-3; V: TRBV10-1; D: -; CDR3: CASSDGAGLDTQYF; DNA: TGCGCCAGCAGTGATGGGGCAGGGTTAGATACGCAGTATTTT
size: -; J: TRBJ1-2; V: TRBV5-1; D: -; CDR3: CASSLPGDGYTF; DNA: TGCGCCAGCAGCTTGCCGGGGGATGGCTACACCTTC
size: -; J: TRBJ2-3; V: TRBV9; D: TRBD2; CDR3: CASSVSGGRTTDTQYF; DNA: TGTGCCAGCAGCGTAAGCGGCGGGAGGACCACAGATACGCAGTATTTT
size: -; J: TRBJ2-7; V: TRBV6-6; D: TRBD1; CDR3: CASREPGQASYEQYF; DNA: TGTGCCAGCAGAGAACCCGGACAGGCCTCCTACGAGCAGTACTTC
size: -; J: TRBJ2-2; V: TRBV19; D: -; CDR3: CASSIEQVPGELFF; DNA: TGTGCCAGTAGTATTGAGCAGGTCCCCGGGGAGCTGTTTTTT
size: -; J: TRBJ2-3; V: TRBV27; D: TRBD2; CDR3: CASSLPRAGGIWGTDTQYF; DNA: TGTGCCAGCAGTCTCCCCAGAGCGGGAGGGATTTGGGGCACAGATACGCAGTATTTT
size: -; J: TRBJ1-1; V: TRBV4-3; D: -; CDR3: CASSQGLGQAPEAFF; DNA: TGCGCCAGCAGCCAAGGACTCGGACAAGCACCTGAAGCTTTCTTT
size: -; J: TRBJ2-5; V: TRBV7-6; D: TRBD1; CDR3: CASSPTGVPETQYF; DNA: TGTGCCAGCAGCCCAACAGGGGTCCCGGAGACCCAGTACTTC
size: once; J: TRBJ2-1; V: TRBV27; D: TRBD2; CDR3: CASSLSSGRAHEQFF; DNA: TGTGCCAGCAGTTTATCTAGCGGGAGGGCCCACGAGCAGTTCTTC
size: -; J: TRBJ2-7; V: TRBV6-1; D: TRBD1; CDR3: CASSGDRGPTYEQYF; DNA: TGTGCCAGCAGCGGGGACAGAGGACCTACCTACGAGCAGTACTTC
size: -; J: TRBJ2-7; V: TRBV15; D: TRBD2; CDR3: CATSNLSGSYEQYF; DNA: TGTGCCACCAGCAATTTAAGCGGGAGCTACGAGCAGTACTTC
size: few; J: TRBJ1-2; V: TRBV27; D: -; CDR3: CASHLRGGF; DNA: TGTGCCAGCCATCTAAGGGGAGGCTTC
size: -; J: TRBJ2-7; V: TRBV4-1; D: -; CDR3: CASSPADTYEQYF; DNA: TGCGCCAGCAGCCCAGCGGATACCTACGAGCAGTACTTC
size: -; J: TRBJ2-3; V: TRBV2; D: TRBD2; CDR3: CASSAGTSDTDTQYF; DNA: TGTGCCAGCAGCGCCGGGACTAGCGACACAGATACGCAGTATTTT
size: -; J: TRBJ2-7; V: TRBV7-6; D: TRBD1; CDR3: CASSHGTGSYEQYF; DNA: TGTGCCAGCAGCCACGGGACAGGGAGCTACGAGCAGTACTTC
size: -; J: TRBJ2-7; V: TRBV7-8; D: -; CDR3: CASSPTTNEQYF; DNA: TGTGCCAGCAGCCCAACAACCAACGAGCAGTACTTC
size: -; J: TRBJ2-1; V: TRBV7-2; D: TRBD1; CDR3: CASSRDRRNNEQFF; DNA: TGTGCCAGCAGCCGGGACAGGAGAAACAATGAGCAGTTCTTC
size: -; J: TRBJ1-1; V: TRBV5-1; D: TRBD1; CDR3: CASSRDRGDTEAFF; DNA: TGCGCCAGCAGCAGGGACAGGGGAGACACTGAAGCTTTCTTT
size: -; J: TRBJ1-3; V: TRBV6-6; D: -; CDR3: CASSPGAPGNTIYF; DNA: TGTGCCAGCAGCCCTGGAGCGCCGGGAAACACCATATATTTT
size: -; J: TRBJ1-1; V: TRBV27; D: -; CDR3: CAVAGPNTEAFF; DNA: TGTGCCGTGGCAGGGCCGAACACTGAAGCTTTCTTT
size: once; J: TRBJ2-5; V: TRBV30; D: -; CDR3: CAWSRVARVSQTQYF; DNA: TGTGCCTGGAGTAGGGTCGCCAGGGTATCGCAGACCCAGTACTTC
size: -; J: TRBJ1-5; V: TRBV10-2; D: -; CDR3: CASTPQISNQPQHF; DNA: TGCGCCAGCACCCCACAAATAAGCAATCAGCCCCAGCATTTT
size: -; J: TRBJ2-3; V: TRBV2; D: -; CDR3: CASKRLGTDTQYF; DNA: TGTGCCAGCAAAAGACTCGGGACAGATACGCAGTATTTT
size: -; J: TRBJ1-1; V: TRBV7-2; D: -; CDR3: CASSLFGGRAFF; DNA: TGTGCCAGCAGCTTATTCGGGGGACGAGCTTTCTTT
size: -; J: TRBJ2-5; V: TRBV6-1; D: -; CDR3: CASTSGGGPGKTQYF; DNA: TGTGCCAGCACGTCGGGAGGGGGCCCGGGAAAGACCCAGTACTTC
size: once; J: TRBJ2-1; V: TRBV11-2; D: TRBD2; CDR3: CASSRLAGGLDEQFF; DNA: TGTGCCAGCAGCAGACTAGCGGGAGGTTTGGATGAGCAGTTCTTC
size: once; J: TRBJ2-7; V: TRBV6-5; D: TRBD1; CDR3: CASSYSRGLNEQYF; DNA: TGTGCCAGCAGTTACTCGAGGGGGCTCAACGAGCAGTACTTC
size: -; J: TRBJ2-7; V: TRBV15; D: TRBD2; CDR3: CATSSPGIAGLVYEQYF; DNA: TGTGCCACCAGCAGCCCCGGTATAGCGGGATTAGTCTACGAGCAGTACTTC
size: -; J: TRBJ1-1; V: TRBV6-1; D: -; CDR3: CASSEYSMNTEAFF; DNA: TGTGCCAGCAGTGAATATAGCATGAACACTGAAGCTTTCTTT
size: -; J: TRBJ1-2; V: TRBV7-9; D: -; CDR3: CASSSESYGYTF; DNA: TGTGCCAGCAGCTCCGAGAGCTATGGCTACACCTTC
size: once; J: TRBJ2-3; V: TRBV27; D: TRBD1; CDR3: CASSLSGTGAITDTQYF; DNA: TGTGCCAGCAGTTTATCGGGGACAGGGGCTATCACAGATACGCAGTATTTT
size: -; J: TRBJ1-4; V: TRBV28; D: -; CDR3: CASSLMGSYEKLFF; DNA: TGTGCCAGCAGTTTGATGGGCAGCTATGAAAAACTGTTTTTT